This T cell receptor (beta chain) was captured by sequencing in a study of cytomegalovirus exposure and HLA in healthy donors. At collection, donors were nominally healthy, but unrecorded immune exposures were probable. The germline V gene encodes CDR1 SGHDN and CDR2 FVKESK. Unmatched junction bases numbered 6, after V lost 3 bases and J lost 5 bases. The CDR3 length is 14 residues. About this clone: What it binds is unknown.

Study results and limitations: The authors listed roughly 150 TCR beta chains as cytomegalovirus-associated. Versus the roughly 690-donor mean, an Asian-associated ancestry cluster reportedly showed fewer N-insertions in a later analysis.

PCR employed 60 Vbeta and 13 Jbeta primers. Sequenced by immunoSEQ multiplex PCR; TCRdb stores in-frame clones only, minus some. The sample shows about 130,000 clones, about 79% of them seen only once. The sequenced sample was PBMCs. This receptor was taken from a man aged 45-65 years in good health and CMV-seronegative. V usage is TRBV14 and J usage is TRBJ2-5; 7 bases map to TRBD1. The DNA for the CDR3 is TGTGCCAGCAGCCAGGGACAGCTTGTGGAGACCCAGTACTTC. Its translation: CASSQGQLVETQYF. Using reference TRBV14 and TRBJ2-5 for the parts outside the CDR3, the full variable domain is EAGVTQFPSHSVIEKGQTVTLRCDPISGHDNLYWYRRVMGKEIKFLLHFVKESKQDESGMPNNRFLAERTGGTYSTLKVQPAELEDSGVYFCASSQGQLVETQYFGPGTRLLVL.